This passage covers 5 T cell receptor beta chains from one sample sequenced in a study of shared clonotypes between healthy human individuals. Sequencing was performed with immunoSEQ multiplex PCR; in TCRdb, only in-frame clones are kept and a portion is missing. This sample yields some 490,000 clones, of which roughly 80% are seen a single time; about 13% belongs to the top ten. Sequences were obtained from PBMCs. The receptor source for this set is a woman aged 40-49 years in good health. Some clones in this sample may be carry-over from other donors' samples.

Turning to this clone: The junction and the germline gene differ at one end; a read error may be behind it. The chain employs TRBV29-1 and TRBJ1-4; possible D gene TRBD1, 5 bases. CDR1 is SQVTM and CDR2 is ANQGSEA in the germline V gene. CDR3 length: 22 amino acids. This chain's CDR3 is CSAEDRRAQVGVGLQHNEKLFF. In DNA, the CDR3 is TGCAGCGCTGAAGATCGGAGGGCCCAGGTGGGGGTCGGGCTACAACACAATGAAAAACTGTTTTTT.

The chain joins TRBV6-1 to TRBJ1-6, with 11 bases that match TRBD1. The trim removed 7 bases at V and 10 bases at J, leaving 6 bases unmatched. The CDR3 consists of 14 residues. CDR1 is MNHNS and CDR2 is SASEGT in the germline V gene. CDR3 sequence: CASNRDRGASPLHF. DNA for the CDR3: TGTGCCAGCAATAGGGACAGGGGGGCCTCACCCCTCCACTTT.

This chain uses TRBV9 with TRBJ1-5, with D possibly being TRBD1 (5 bases). In germline, CDR1 is SGDLS, CDR2 YYNGEE. V lost 0 bases and J 6 bases, leaving 10 bases between the germline ends. The CDR3 sequence is 14 residues long. This CDR3 reads CASSVAAGGQPQHF. CDR3 sequence (DNA): TGTGCCAGCAGCGTAGCTGCTGGGGGTCAGCCCCAGCATTTT.

The J gene is TRBJ1-2, the V gene TRBV2, with D possibly TRBD1 on 5 matching bases. CDR1 SNHLY and CDR2 FYNNEI come from the germline V gene. The CDR3 has 13 amino acids. V lost 3 bases to trimming and J lost 12 bases, with 17 bases between them. CDR3: CASSEMPGVFNTF. CDR3 in DNA: TGTGCCAGCAGTGAGATGCCGGGGGTCTTTAACACCTTC.

This rearrangement joins TRBV4-1 to TRBJ1-1; tentatively, D is TRBD1 (5 bases). Trimming removed 5 bases from V and 1 base from J, with 11 bases in between. The length of the CDR3 is 14 residues. Germline CDR1 MGHRA, CDR2 YSYEKL. CDR3 bases: TGCGCCAGCAGCGAGGGACTGGGGAACACTGAAGCTTTCTTT. This codes for CASSEGLGNTEAFF.